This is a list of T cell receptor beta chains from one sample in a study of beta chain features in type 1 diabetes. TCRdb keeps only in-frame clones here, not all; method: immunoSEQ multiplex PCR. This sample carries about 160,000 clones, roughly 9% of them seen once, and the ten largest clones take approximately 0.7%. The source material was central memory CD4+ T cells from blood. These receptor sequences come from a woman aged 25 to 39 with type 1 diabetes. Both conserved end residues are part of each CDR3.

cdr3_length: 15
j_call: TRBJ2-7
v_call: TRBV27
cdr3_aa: CASSLPGQGANEQYF

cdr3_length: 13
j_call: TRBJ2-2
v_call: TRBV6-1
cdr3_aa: CASKPAGSGELFF

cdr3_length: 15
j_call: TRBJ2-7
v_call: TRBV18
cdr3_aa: CASSNTGMKTYEQYF

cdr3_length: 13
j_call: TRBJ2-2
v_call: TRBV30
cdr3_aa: CAWSGLVGGELFF

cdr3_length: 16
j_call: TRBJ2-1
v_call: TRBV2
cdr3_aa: CASSDEGGGVYNEQFF

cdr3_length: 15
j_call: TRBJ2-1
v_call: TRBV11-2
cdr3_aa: CASSLILAGYNEQFF

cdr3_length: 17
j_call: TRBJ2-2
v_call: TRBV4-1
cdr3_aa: CASSQDRGGANTGELFF

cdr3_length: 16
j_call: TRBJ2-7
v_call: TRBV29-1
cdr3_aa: CSVSIRDSRRIYEQYF

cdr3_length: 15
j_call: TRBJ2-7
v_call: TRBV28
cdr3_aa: CASSLGGTVTYEQYF

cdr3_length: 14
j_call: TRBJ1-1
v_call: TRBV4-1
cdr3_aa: CASSHITGFTEAFF

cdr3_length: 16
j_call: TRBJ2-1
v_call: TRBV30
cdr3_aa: CAWKGELAGGPGEQFF

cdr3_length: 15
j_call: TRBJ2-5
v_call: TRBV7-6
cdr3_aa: CASSRGTGPEETQYF

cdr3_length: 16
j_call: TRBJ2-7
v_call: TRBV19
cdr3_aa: CASRDAGTSLIYEQYF

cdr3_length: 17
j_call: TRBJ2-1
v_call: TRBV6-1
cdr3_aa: CASSDQPGLAGRNEQFF

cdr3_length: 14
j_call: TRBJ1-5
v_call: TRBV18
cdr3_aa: CASSPTGDDQPQHF

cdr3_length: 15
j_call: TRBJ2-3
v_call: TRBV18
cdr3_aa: CASSPLAGNHDTQYF

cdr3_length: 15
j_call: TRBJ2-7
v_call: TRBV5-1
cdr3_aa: CASSDWTGGSYEQYF

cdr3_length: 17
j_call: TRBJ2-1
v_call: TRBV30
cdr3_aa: CAWSDPGRAGSFNEQFF

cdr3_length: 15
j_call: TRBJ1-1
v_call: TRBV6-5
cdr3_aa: CASTTVQDRSSEAFF

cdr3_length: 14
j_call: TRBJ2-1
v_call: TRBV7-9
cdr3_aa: CASSPRTVLDEQFF

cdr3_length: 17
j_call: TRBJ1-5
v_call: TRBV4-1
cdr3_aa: CASSQSPGTAVNQPQHF

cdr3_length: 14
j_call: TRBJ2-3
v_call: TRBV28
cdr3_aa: CASSHYGYTDTQYF

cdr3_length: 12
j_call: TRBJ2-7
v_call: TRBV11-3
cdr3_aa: CASSQGVHEQYF